Detailed here is one T cell receptor (beta chain). The antigen is undetermined. Trimming took off 4 bases at V and 4 bases at J, with 8 bases between the two ends. Germline loops: CDR1 SGHTA, CDR2 FQGTGA. The CDR3 is made up of 13 amino acids. This table comes from immunoSEQ multiplex PCR, and its TCRdb copy is limited to in-frame clones, with some not included. The sample carries about 2.4 million clones, 80% to 95% recorded once. This specimen comes from a study of shared clonotypes between healthy human individuals. Study-wide points: Clonotype sharing among donors was expected to depend on sequencing depth.

The sample consisted of naive CD4+ T cells from PBMCs. Sample subset: CD45RA+ positively selected. The sequence came from a man aged 18-30 years in good health. Some clones in this sample may be carry-over from other donors' samples. This rearrangement joins TRBV7-3 to TRBJ1-5, with D perhaps matching TRBD1 (6 bases). The CDR3 is CASSWTENQPQHF. The CDR3 DNA sequence: TGTGCCAGCAGCTGGACAGAGAATCAGCCCCAGCATTTT.